The 26 T cell receptor beta chains listed next were all sequenced from one sample in a study of cytomegalovirus exposure and HLA in healthy donors (dated by TCRdb to 2015 to 2018). Libraries came from the immunoSEQ multiplex PCR assay. The multiplex PCR relied on a mix of 60 forward primers for TCR Vbeta segments and 13 reverse primers for TCR Jbeta segments. TCRdb provides this immuneACCESS table in a form limited to in-frame rearrangements. Some clones are lacking; in checked studies, under half of them reflect an unresolved V gene, and why the rest are absent is not known. The sample table contains about 160,000 clones; only one count was recorded for over 75% of them. 0.85% to 1% of the sample is in the top ten clones. The sequenced sample was PBMCs. These receptors all stem from a woman aged 50 to 60 in good health and CMV-seropositive.

This chain uses TRBV7-6 with TRBJ2-3, with TRBD1 matching over 7 bases. The V gene's germline CDR1 is SGHVS and CDR2 FNYEAQ. There are 12 residues in the CDR3. Trimming cost V 5 bases and J 6 bases; bases outside gene matches: 2. The CDR3 loop reads CASSTTGDTQYF. The CDR3 DNA reads as TGTGCCAGCAGCACGACAGGGGATACGCAGTATTTT. The full variable domain, its missing parts supplied by reference TRBV7-6 and TRBJ2-3, is GAGVSQSPRYKVTKRGQDVALRCDPISGHVSLYWYRQALGQGPEFLTYFNYEAQQDKSGLPNDRFSAERPEGSISTLTIQRTEQRDSAMYRCASSTTGDTQYFGPGTRLTVL.

This chain uses TRBV10-3 with TRBJ1-1; TRBD1 agrees at 9 bases. Germline V gene sequence: CDR1 ENHRY, CDR2 SYGVKD. The V segment lost 5 bases and the J segment 11 bases; nucleotides outside the gene matches: 6. The CDR3 sequence is 12 residues long. CDR3 region: CAISRTGAGAFF. CDR3 DNA sequence: TGTGCCATCAGTAGGACAGGGGCCGGGGCTTTCTTT.

This sequence joins TRBV7-2 and TRBJ2-7; 8 bases map to TRBD1. Germline CDR1 and CDR2: SGHTA and FQGNSA. This CDR3 has 14 residues. The V and J ends lost 1 base and 9 bases, in that order; junction bases with no gene match: 8. The CDR3 loop is CASSLVVDRDGQYF. In DNA, the CDR3 is TGTGCCAGCAGCTTAGTAGTGGACAGGGATGGGCAGTACTTC.

V is TRBV5-4 and J is TRBJ1-1; tentative D call: TRBD1 (6 bases). CDR1 SGHNT and CDR2 YYREEE come from the germline V gene (reference sequence). Trimming pared 0 bases from V and 2 bases from J, leaving 14 bases between. The CDR3 has 16 amino acids. CDR3 in amino acids: CASSLVLWGLNTEAFF. CDR3 bases: TGTGCCAGCAGCTTGGTGCTTTGGGGGCTTAACACTGAAGCTTTCTTT.

V is TRBV6-6 and J is TRBJ2-2, with D unclear. Trimming took off 5 bases at V and 6 bases at J, with 7 bases between the two ends. The CDR3 is 12 residues long. In germline, CDR1 is MNHNY, CDR2 SVGAGI (reference sequence). The CDR3 DNA follows: TGTGCCAGCAGTCCCACGGCCGGGGAGCTGTTTTTT. It specifies CASSPTAGELFF.

The rearrangement links TRBV27 to TRBJ2-7; TRBD2 might be the D (7 bases). Deletions cut 0 bases from V and 4 bases from J, with 10 bases between. Looked up from germline, CDR1 is MNHEY and CDR2 is SMNVEV (reference sequence). The CDR3 contains 14 residues. This CDR3 reads CASSLSGGQYEQYF. Here the CDR3 DNA reads TGTGCCAGCAGTTTATCCGGGGGGCAGTACGAGCAGTACTTC.

This sequence joins TRBV30 and TRBJ1-3; D unclear. Germline V gene data show CDR1 as GTSNPN and CDR2 as SVGIG (reference sequence). The CDR3 runs 14 residues. Trimming took off 1 base at V and 8 bases at J, with 15 bases between the two ends. The CDR3 is CAWSAMDEADTIYF. CDR3 coding DNA: TGTGCCTGGAGTGCAATGGATGAGGCGGACACCATATATTTT.

This rearrangement joins TRBV10-1 to TRBJ1-1, with D hard to call. V was pared by 6 bases and J by 3 bases, with 11 bases between. The CDR3 runs 13 residues. CDR1 WNHNN and CDR2 SYGVQD come from the germline V gene (reference sequence). CDR3 in amino acids: CASRQALDTEAFF. The CDR3 bases are TGCGCCAGCAGGCAAGCTCTAGACACTGAAGCTTTCTTT.

This chain links TRBV7-8 with TRBJ2-3, with a weak D call TRBD2 (5 bases). Trimming pared 6 bases from V and 5 bases from J, leaving 18 bases between. The CDR3 contains 15 residues. The V gene's germline CDR1 is SGHVS and CDR2 FQNEAQ. In nucleotides, the CDR3 is TGTGCCAGCAGACGGAGGTGGCAGCGAATAGATACGCAGTATTTT. The encoded protein is CASRRRWQRIDTQYF.

This clone was counted a single time. This chain joins TRBV9 and TRBJ1-6; a possible D gene is TRBD1 (5 bases). V lost 3 bases and J 5 bases, leaving 9 bases between the germline ends. CDR1 SGDLS and CDR2 YYNGEE come from the germline V gene. The CDR3 length is 14 residues. CDR3 residues: CASSAGLDNSPLHF. The CDR3 coding sequence is TGTGCCAGCAGCGCGGGACTGGATAATTCACCCCTCCACTTT.

This chain uses TRBV2 with TRBJ1-1, with D possibly matching TRBD1 (5 bases). CDR1 is SNHLY and CDR2 is FYNNEI in the germline V gene. The CDR3 runs 12 residues. Trimming removed 4 bases from V and 4 bases from J, with 7 bases in between. DNA for the CDR3: TGTGCCAGCAGTGTAAGGGGCACTGAAGCTTTCTTT. This sequence encodes CASSVRGTEAFF.

The chain has TRBV2 and TRBJ1-1, with TRBD1 matching over 10 bases. The CDR3 covers 13 residues. Germline values: CDR1 SNHLY, CDR2 FYNNEI. J lost 11 bases, V lost 6 bases, and 9 bases had no gene match. The DNA for the CDR3 is TGTGCCAGCAGGCCGACAGGGGGCGGACCGGCTTTCTTT. This translates into CASRPTGGGPAFF.

The chain carries TRBV19 and TRBJ2-5; a possible D gene is TRBD2 (6 bases). Germline CDR1 reads LNHDA; CDR2 reads SQIVND (reference sequence). This CDR3 has 15 residues. V lost 3 bases, J lost 1 base, and 12 bases lay in between. The CDR3 is CASSISPAGQETQYF. The CDR3 DNA sequence: TGTGCCAGTAGTATCTCTCCAGCGGGCCAAGAGACCCAGTACTTC.

This chain uses TRBV5-6 with TRBJ2-5; TRBD2 aligns across 10 bases. Gene TRBJ2-7 matches the end of the DNA better, so the J call may be wrong. The germline V gene has CDR1 SGHDT and CDR2 YYEEEE. This CDR3 contains 12 residues. As DNA, the CDR3 is TGTGCCAGCAGTCGACTAGCGGGCGAGCAGTACTTC. Protein product: CASSRLAGEQYF.

The gene calls are TRBV7-9 and TRBJ1-2; possible D gene TRBD1, 6 bases. The CDR3 consists of 14 residues. V lost 5 bases to trimming and J lost 0 bases, with 10 bases between them. Germline values: CDR1 SEHNR, CDR2 FQNEAQ (reference sequence). The CDR3 DNA follows: TGTGCCAGCAGCCGGACAGCAGCTAACTATGGCTACACCTTC. Translated: CASSRTAANYGYTF. Drawing the rest from reference TRBV7-9 and TRBJ1-2, the complete variable domain is DTGVSQNPRHKITKRGQNVTFRCDPISEHNRLYWYRQTLGQGPEFLTYFQNEAQLEKSRLLSDRFSAERPKGSFSTLEIQRTEQGDSAMYLCASSRTAANYGYTFGSGTRLTVV.

The chain combines TRBV15 with TRBJ2-5; 11 nucleotides match TRBD2. Trimming cost V 1 base and J 1 base; bases outside gene matches: 2. The CDR3 sequence is 16 residues long. Germline-derived CDR1 and CDR2 are LNHNV and YYDKDF (reference sequence). CDR3 nucleotides: TGTGCCACCAGCAGAGGACTAGCGGGATCCCAAGAGACCCAGTACTTC. Translation: CATSRGLAGSQETQYF.

The chain combines TRBV6-6 with TRBJ2-1; possibly TRBD2 for D (6 bases). Trimming shortened V by 8 bases and J by 11 bases, and 19 bases separated the two germline ends. Germline V CDR1 and CDR2: MNHNY, SVGAGI (reference sequence). The CDR3 totals 13 residues. The CDR3 DNA reads as TGTGCCAGCGAGACTCTGGGCGCGGGGAAGCAGTTCTTC. Translation gives CASETLGAGKQFF.

The J gene is TRBJ2-7, the V gene TRBV10-3, with TRBD1 matching 8 bases. Germline V gene data show CDR1 as ENHRY and CDR2 as SYGVKD. V was pared by 3 bases and J by 4 bases, with 2 bases of the junction left unmatched. This CDR3 has 13 residues. DNA for the CDR3: TGTGCCATCAGTGATCAGGGGGCTTACGAGCAGTACTTC. It specifies CAISDQGAYEQYF.

The chain has TRBV6-4 and TRBJ2-2, with D perhaps TRBD1 (5 bases). Between the trimmed V and J ends, which lost 4 bases and 3 bases, there was a span of 9 bases. The CDR3 runs 14 residues. Germline V lookup: CDR1 MRHNA, CDR2 SNTAGT. The CDR3 sequence: CASSGDSDTGELFF. In nucleotides, the CDR3 is TGTGCCAGCAGTGGAGACAGCGACACCGGGGAGCTGTTTTTT.

This clone was picked up a small number of times. This rearrangement joins TRBV5-1 to TRBJ1-1; TRBD1 matches at 7 bases. This CDR3 is 16 amino acids long. The V gene's germline CDR1 is SGHRS and CDR2 YFSETQ. V gave up 4 bases and J gave up 1 base; unmatched junction bases: 10. Here the CDR3 reads CASSVNTGQRNTEAFF. The DNA of the CDR3 is TGCGCCAGCAGCGTGAACACGGGACAGAGGAACACTGAAGCTTTCTTT.

This chain links TRBV5-6 with TRBJ1-2; unclear D gene. This CDR3 has 15 amino acids. Germline V gives CDR1 SGHDT, CDR2 YYEEEE. V gave up 0 bases and J gave up 2 bases, with 11 bases separating them. The chain's CDR3 is CASSLDVWPNYGYTF. CDR3 sequence (DNA): TGTGCCAGCAGCTTGGATGTCTGGCCCAACTATGGCTACACCTTC.

The chain links TRBV28 to TRBJ2-7, with 7 bases identical to TRBD1. With 5 bases clipped from V and 3 bases from J, the junction kept 13 bases outside the gene matches. CDR3 length equals 16 residues. The germline V gene encodes CDR1 MDHEN and CDR2 SYDVKM. The CDR3 DNA follows: TGTGCCAGCAGTCCCCATTACCGGGACAGAATCTACGAGCAGTACTTC. This sequence encodes CASSPHYRDRIYEQYF.

The rearrangement links TRBV9 to TRBJ2-2, with TRBD1 identical over 10 bases. The ends lost 6 bases at V and 3 bases at J; junction bases unmatched: 5. This CDR3 is 15 amino acids long. From germline, CDR1 is SGDLS and CDR2 YYNGEE. CDR3 protein: CASTAGQGHTGELFF. CDR3 bases: TGTGCCAGCACGGCGGGACAGGGGCACACCGGGGAGCTGTTTTTT.

CDR3 amino acids: CATGPYGGGDYNYNEQFF. CDR3 DNA sequence: TGTGCCACCGGTCCATACGGGGGAGGAGACTACAACTACAATGAGCAGTTCTTC. The chain has TRBV10-3 and TRBJ2-1; D is perhaps TRBD2 (6 bases). V lost 10 bases to trimming and J lost 3 bases, with 28 bases between them. CDR3 length equals 18 residues. Germline CDR1 is ENHRY and CDR2 is SYGVKD.

The gene calls are TRBV15 and TRBJ2-2, with 7 bases fitting TRBD1. There are 16 residues in the CDR3. V trimming: 5 bases; J trimming: 3 bases; junction bases outside the gene matches: 9. CDR1 and CDR2 from the germline V gene are LNHNV and YYDKDF (reference sequence). CDR3 nucleotide sequence: TGTGCCACCAGCCCCCGACAGGGATCGTACACCGGGGAGCTGTTTTTT. This translates into CATSPRQGSYTGELFF.

The chain couples TRBV19 to TRBJ1-1, with D tentatively TRBD1 (5 bases). In germline, CDR1 is LNHDA, CDR2 SQIVND (reference sequence). V was shortened by 8 bases and J by 5 bases, with 12 bases between the two germline ends. CDR3 size: 12 residues. The DNA of the CDR3 is TGTGCCAGTCGGCAGGGTGGGACTGAAGCTTTCTTT. Translated, it gives CASRQGGTEAFF.